Following are 18 T cell receptor beta chains from one sample sequenced in a study of T cells after yellow fever vaccination. TCRdb re-called the 5' RACE reads with MiXCR, one entry per CDR3 protein. The table shows about 340,000 distinct CDR3 sequences, with roughly an eighth occurring only once. Here the sequenced sample was CD4+ T cells sorted from PBMCs, taken 15 days after the yellow fever booster vaccination. The receptors were gathered from a man aged 18 to 29 who received the YFV17D yellow fever vaccine.

This clonotype was seen repeatedly, ten times or more. The rearrangement links TRBV2 to TRBJ1-5; the match to TRBD1 covers 9 bases. J lost 2 bases, V lost 4 bases, and 0 bases had no gene match. This CDR3 has 14 residues. The germline V gene has CDR1 SNHLY and CDR2 FYNNEI. The DNA for the CDR3 is TGTGCCAGCAGTGGGACAGGGGGCAATCAGCCCCAGCATTTT. This encodes CASSGTGGNQPQHF.

In this sample, this clonotype turned up a few times. The chain uses TRBV5-1 and TRBJ2-7; D is perhaps TRBD1 or TRBD2 (6 bases each). The CDR3 has 16 residues. Germline values: CDR1 SGHRS, CDR2 YFSETQ. V gave up 3 bases and J gave up 0 bases, with 16 bases separating them. The CDR3: CASSSTWTAGSYEQYF. Written as DNA, the CDR3 is TGCGCCAGCAGCTCGACATGGACAGCGGGCTCCTACGAGCAGTACTTC.

The chain joins TRBV10-3 to TRBJ2-7; 8 nucleotides match TRBD1. The CDR3 runs to 17 residues. Germline CDR1 ENHRY, CDR2 SYGVKD. The junction had 7 bases not matched to a gene; V was cut back by 0 bases and J by 0 bases. The CDR3 nucleotides are TGTGCCATCAGTGAGTCCCGGACAGGGCCGAGCTCCTACGAGCAGTACTTC. Amino acids: CAISESRTGPSSYEQYF.

The chain joins TRBV5-1 to TRBJ2-5; D possibly corresponds to TRBD2 (6 bases). The germline V gene encodes CDR1 SGHRS and CDR2 YFSETQ. This CDR3 has 15 residues. V was pared by 4 bases and J by 5 bases, with 18 bases between. Here the CDR3 reads CASSPEGPGRETQYF. The CDR3, as DNA: TGCGCCAGCAGCCCGGAGGGCCCGGGCCGGGAGACCCAGTACTTC.

This clonotype was picked up a small number of times. CDR3 DNA: TGTGCCAGCAGCCCAGACACGTATCAGCCCCAGCATTTT. It translates to CASSPDTYQPQHF. The V gene is TRBV7-2, the J gene TRBJ1-5, with unresolved D. This CDR3 is 13 amino acids long. Germline V CDR1 and CDR2: SGHTA, FQGNSA. Trimming pared 5 bases from V and 5 bases from J, leaving 10 bases between.

This clonotype came up a few times. J is TRBJ2-1 and V is TRBV2; D is perhaps TRBD1 or TRBD2 (5 bases each). CDR1 and CDR2 from the germline V gene are SNHLY and FYNNEI. The CDR3 contains 12 residues. V gave up 10 bases and J gave up 0 bases, with 7 bases separating them. This CDR3 is CATGSSYNEQFF. CDR3 in DNA: TGTGCCACAGGGAGCTCCTACAATGAGCAGTTCTTC.

In this sample, this clonotype turned up many times. V gene TRBV7-2 combines with J gene TRBJ2-7, with TRBD2 as a possible D gene (5 bases). Between the trimmed V and J ends, which lost 4 bases and 3 bases, there was a span of 19 bases. This CDR3 comprises 16 residues. Per germline, CDR1 SGHTA and CDR2 FQGNSA. CDR3 nucleotide sequence: TGTGCCAGCAGCTCCTTCGGAGGTAGCCCCCTCTACGAGCAGTACTTC. Translation gives CASSSFGGSPLYEQYF. Based on the CDR3 plus reference TRBV7-2 and TRBJ2-7, the full variable domain is GAGVSQSPSNKVTEKGKDVELRCDPISGHTALYWYRQSLGQGLEFLIYFQGNSAPDKSGLPSDRFSAERTGGSVSTLTIQRTQQEDSAVYLCASSSFGGSPLYEQYFGPGTRLTVT.

The chain uses TRBV6-5 and TRBJ1-2, with unresolved D. CDR1 and CDR2 (germline): MNHEY, SVGAGI. V was clipped by 8 bases and J by 12 bases, with 22 bases between them. The CDR3 is 13 residues long. The CDR3 DNA is TGTGCCAGCTCCGTAGTAAAGACCGCCGAGCACACCTTC. Amino acid sequence: CASSVVKTAEHTF.

This clonotype was seen only a few times. This chain uses TRBV18 with TRBJ1-6, with no clear D. The CDR3 has 18 residues. The germline V gene has CDR1 KGHSH and CDR2 LQKENI. Trimming removed 0 bases from V and 0 bases from J, with 12 bases in between. As DNA, the CDR3 is TGTGCCAGCTCACCACCGGACCGAGGTTACTCCTATAATTCACCCCTCCACTTT. Its protein is CASSPPDRGYSYNSPLHF.

The chain employs TRBV7-2 and TRBJ2-7, with D possibly matching TRBD2 (6 bases). Per the germline V gene, CDR1 is SGHTA and CDR2 is FQGNSA. This CDR3 is 15 amino acids long. Trimming pared 6 bases from V and 4 bases from J, leaving 19 bases between. The CDR3 spells CASSRELAGWYEQYV. Written as DNA, the CDR3 is TGTGCCAGCAGTCGGGAGCTGGCGGGGTGGTACGAGCAGTACGTC.

This clonotype was observed many times. The rearrangement links TRBV20-1 to TRBJ2-2, with D maybe TRBD1 (6 bases). CDR3 length: 17 residues. CDR1 DFQATT and CDR2 SNEGSKA come from the germline V gene (reference sequence). The ends were cut back, 0 bases at V and 7 bases at J, with 21 bases in the middle. CDR3 sequence reads: CSARDLGRGNYGGELFF. In DNA form, the CDR3 reads TGCAGTGCTAGAGATCTGGGCAGGGGAAATTACGGCGGGGAGCTGTTTTTT.

The rearrangement links TRBV7-2 to TRBJ1-5, with unresolved D. V lost 8 bases and J lost 1, with 18 bases in between. CDR1 and CDR2 from the germline V gene are SGHTA and FQGNSA. The CDR3 has 16 residues. The CDR3 DNA reads as TGTGCCAGCGAACCCAACGTGGCCGGGAGCAATCAGCCCCAGCATTTT. It yields the protein CASEPNVAGSNQPQHF. Using reference TRBV7-2 and TRBJ1-5 for the parts outside the CDR3, the full variable domain is GAGVSQSPSNKVTEKGKDVELRCDPISGHTALYWYRQSLGQGLEFLIYFQGNSAPDKSGLPSDRFSAERTGGSVSTLTIQRTQQEDSAVYLCASEPNVAGSNQPQHFGDGTRLSIL.

The chain combines TRBV7-8 with TRBJ2-7; D uncertain. This CDR3 has 14 residues. Germline loops: CDR1 SGHVS, CDR2 FQNEAQ. CDR3 residues: CASSLAELIYEQFV. The DNA of the CDR3 is TGTGCCAGCAGCTTAGCCGAATTGATTTACGAGCAGTTCGTC.

This clonotype was observed a handful of times. The V gene is TRBV12-5, the J gene TRBJ2-7; maybe TRBD1 (6 bases). CDR1 is LGHNT and CDR2 is FRNRAP in the germline V gene. Trimming left V 6 bases short and J 6 bases short, with 12 bases between. The CDR3 extends over 12 amino acids. The CDR3 DNA reads as TGTGCTAGTGGCCGGGACACCCCCGAGCAGTACTTC. It encodes CASGRDTPEQYF.

This clonotype has a handful of counts. The J gene is TRBJ1-2, the V gene TRBV10-2; TRBD1 matches at 9 bases. The ends lost 6 bases at V and 6 bases at J; junction bases unmatched: 2. The CDR3 totals 12 residues. Per germline, CDR1 WSHSY and CDR2 SAAADI. The CDR3 region has the DNA TGCGCCAGCAGCACAGGGGGCCATGGCTACACCTTC. It is translated as CASSTGGHGYTF.

J is TRBJ2-7 and V is TRBV27, with D uncertain. CDR1 and CDR2 (germline): MNHEY, SMNVEV (reference sequence). The V and J ends lost 4 bases and 0 bases respectively, with 4 bases between them. CDR3 length: 12 residues. The CDR3: CASSYNSYEQYF. DNA for the CDR3: TGTGCCAGCAGTTACAACTCCTACGAGCAGTACTTC.

The gene calls are TRBV4-3 and TRBJ2-3; TRBD2 agrees at 11 bases. Germline V gene data show CDR1 as LGHNA and CDR2 as YSLEER. The CDR3 runs 21 residues. V was pared by 4 bases and J by 0 bases, with 18 bases of the junction left unmatched. CDR3: CASSRSTGLAGGLVSTDTQYF. The CDR3 DNA is TGCGCCAGCAGCCGATCAACGGGGCTAGCGGGGGGCCTGGTGAGCACAGATACGCAGTATTTT.

This clonotype was counted at least ten times. The chain joins TRBV7-9 to TRBJ2-5; weak D call: TRBD2 (6 bases). The germline V gene encodes CDR1 SEHNR and CDR2 FQNEAQ (reference sequence). The CDR3 has 12 residues. V was trimmed by 8 bases and J by 5 bases, leaving 12 bases between them. For the CDR3, the DNA is TGTGCCAGCGGGATCAGCGGGGAGACCCAGTACTTC. Translation gives CASGISGETQYF.